A single sample is the source of the 27 T cell receptor beta chains below, sequenced in a study of blood T cell repertoires in COVID-19. This table comes from immunoSEQ multiplex PCR, and its TCRdb copy is limited to in-frame clones, with some not included. The sample lists about 270,000 clones; approximately 89% were seen once. Sequenced material: PBMCs or T cells enriched from blood (not recorded which). These receptors were taken from a woman under 30 who had recovered from COVID-19.

This rearrangement joins TRBV28 to TRBJ1-5; 7 nucleotides align to TRBD1. The CDR3 consists of 17 residues. The germline gives CDR1 MDHEN, CDR2 SYDVKM. V dropped 3 bases and J dropped 5; count of bases not matched to a gene: 13. This chain's CDR3 is CASSFLSVGTGDQPQHF. The DNA for the CDR3 is TGTGCCAGCAGTTTTTTGTCCGTGGGTACAGGGGATCAGCCCCAGCATTTT.

The V gene is TRBV11-3, the J gene TRBJ2-1; 11 bases map to TRBD2. J lost 10 bases, V lost 5 bases, and 4 bases had no gene match. Looked up from germline, CDR1 is SGHNT and CDR2 is YENEEA. The CDR3 is made up of 13 amino acids. The CDR3 coding sequence is TGTGCCAGCAGCGGGGCTAGCGGGGGGGAGCAGTTCTTC. Translating gives CASSGASGGEQFF.

The V call is TRBV7-6, the J call TRBJ2-7, with TRBD2 identical over 12 bases. Germline CDR1 SGHVS, CDR2 FNYEAQ. The length of the CDR3 is 15 residues. After removal of 5 bases from V and 2 bases from J, the junction contained 4 bases not matched to a gene. In DNA, the CDR3 is TGTGCCAGCAGCCCCCGGACTAGCGGGACCTACGAGCAGTACTTC. This encodes CASSPRTSGTYEQYF.

The rearrangement uses TRBV7-2 and TRBJ2-3; D is unresolved. V was shortened by 1 base and J by 1 base, with 9 bases between the two germline ends. Per germline, CDR1 SGHTA and CDR2 FQGNSA. CDR3 length equals 15 residues. CDR3 protein: CASSLGWPGTDTQYF. The CDR3 region has the DNA TGTGCCAGCAGCTTAGGCTGGCCCGGCACAGATACGCAGTATTTT.

Here the CDR3 DNA reads TGTGCCAGCAGTTACGCCGGAGGGCGGGGAACCTTAGAGACCCAGTACTTC. This codes for CASSYAGGRGTLETQYF. The V and J genes are TRBV6-2 or TRBV6-3 and TRBJ2-5, with a possible D match to TRBD2 (6 bases). The length of the CDR3 is 17 residues. V was shortened by 2 bases and J by 4 bases, with 20 bases between the two germline ends. The germline V gene encodes CDR1 MNHEY and CDR2 SVGEGT.

J is TRBJ2-1 and V is TRBV30; D unclear. Germline V gives CDR1 GTSNPN, CDR2 SVGIG (reference sequence). The V and J ends lost 5 bases and 4 bases respectively, with 6 bases between them. This CDR3 spans 11 amino acids. The CDR3 DNA is TGTGCCTGGGTAGATTACAATGAGCAGTTCTTC. Protein: CAWVDYNEQFF. Variable domain in full (rest from reference TRBV30 and TRBJ2-1): SQTIHQWPATLVQPVGSPLSLECTVEGTSNPNLYWYRQAAGRGLQLLFYSVGIGQISSEVPQNLSASRPQDRQFILSSKKLLLSDSGFYLCAWVDYNEQFFGPGTRLTVL.

The chain links TRBV5-4 to TRBJ1-6, with no clear D. The CDR3 extends over 15 amino acids. Trimming pared 0 bases from V and 9 bases from J, leaving 13 bases between. Germline V gives CDR1 SGHNT, CDR2 YYREEE (reference sequence). DNA for the CDR3: TGTGCCAGCAGCTTGGGCACCCCTTCGGGTTCACCCCTCCACTTT. Its translation: CASSLGTPSGSPLHF.

The table lists this clone with a count of one. V gene TRBV3-1 (or the pseudogene TRBV3-2) combines with J gene TRBJ1-3; 8 bases agree with TRBD1. This CDR3 has 15 residues. V trimming: 1 base; J trimming: 3 bases; junction bases outside the gene matches: 2. Germline V gene lookup returns CDR1 LGHDT and CDR2 YNNKEL (reference sequence). The CDR3 sequence is CASSQGTGRGNTIYF. The CDR3, as DNA: TGTGCCAGCAGCCAAGGGACAGGGCGTGGAAACACCATATATTTT.

V is TRBV6-1 and J is TRBJ2-1; D remains unclear. The CDR3 consists of 12 residues. The germline V gene encodes CDR1 MNHNS and CDR2 SASEGT. The V and J ends lost 2 bases and 10 bases respectively, with 9 bases between them. CDR3 nucleotides: TGTGCCAGCAGTGAAATATACCGGGAGCAGTTCTTC. Protein: CASSEIYREQFF.

This clone was found a few times. The chain combines TRBV1 with TRBJ2-1; the table's TRBD1 call for D was not verified on the DNA. TRBV1 constitutes a pseudogene. The CDR3 length is 14 residues. The CDR3 protein is CTSSQTGTGHEQFF. CDR3 in DNA: TGCACCAGCAGCCAAACCGGGACAGGGCATGAGCAGTTCTTC.

This clone was seen a few times. J is TRBJ2-2 and V is TRBV6-2 or TRBV6-3; D uncertain. With 6 bases removed from V and 4 bases from J, the gap between germline ends came to 18 bases. Germline values: CDR1 MNHEY, CDR2 SVGEGT. The CDR3 is made up of 16 amino acids. CDR3 sequence: CASSRYSTVGTGELFF. The CDR3, as DNA: TGTGCCAGCAGCCGATACAGCACGGTGGGCACCGGGGAGCTGTTTTTT.

This clone was counted between two and nine times. The chain employs TRBV28 and TRBJ2-7, with TRBD2 matching over 10 bases. This CDR3 has 15 residues. With V trimmed by 3 bases and J by 3 bases, 5 bases remained unmatched. CDR1 is MDHEN and CDR2 is SYDVKM in the germline V gene. The CDR3 nucleotides read TGTGCCAGCAGTTTCCCGGGACTAGCGTTCTACGAGCAGTACTTC. Translating it yields CASSFPGLAFYEQYF.

V and J are TRBV14 and TRBJ2-1; D possibly corresponds to TRBD2 (5 bases). Per the germline V gene, CDR1 is SGHDN and CDR2 is FVKESK. The CDR3 length is 16 residues. The V end lost 3 bases, the J end lost 0 bases, and 12 bases lay between the germline ends. In DNA form, the CDR3 reads TGTGCCAGCAGCCACTTCGGGGTATACTCCTACAATGAGCAGTTCTTC. Translated: CASSHFGVYSYNEQFF.

The CDR3 DNA sequence: TGTGCCAGCAGCCAAGAGCTAGCGAGCACAGATACGCAGTATTTT. Protein sequence: CASSQELASTDTQYF. This chain uses TRBV3-1 (or the pseudogene TRBV3-2) with TRBJ2-3; the D gene is possibly TRBD2 (6 bases). The CDR3 loop spans 15 amino acids. The germline V gene encodes CDR1 LGHDT and CDR2 YNNKEL (reference sequence). Deletions cut 0 bases from V and 0 bases from J, with 7 bases between.

The J gene is TRBJ2-7, the V gene TRBV3-1 (or the pseudogene TRBV3-2); D ambiguous. The germline V gene encodes CDR1 LGHDT and CDR2 YNNKEL (reference sequence). The CDR3 is 15 residues long. V was clipped by 3 bases and J by 1 base, with 13 bases between them. The CDR3 sequence is CASSHNRRASYEQYF. The CDR3 DNA follows: TGTGCCAGCAGCCATAACAGACGAGCTTCCTACGAGCAGTACTTC.

The J gene is TRBJ2-7, the V gene TRBV6-6; TRBD2 might be the D (6 bases). CDR1 MNHNY and CDR2 SVGAGI come from the germline V gene (reference sequence). V gave up 4 bases and J gave up 3 bases, with 16 bases separating them. This CDR3 is 15 amino acids long. Here the CDR3 DNA reads TGTGCCAGCAGTTCGAGGTACGGGACTCGCTACGAGCAGTACTTC. It is translated as CASSSRYGTRYEQYF.

The chain recombines TRBV11-3 with TRBJ2-2; the D is unclear. V was clipped by 5 bases and J by 6 bases, with 13 bases between them. Germline loops: CDR1 SGHNT, CDR2 YENEEA. The CDR3 is 14 amino acids. CDR3: CASSIGLAAGELFF. The CDR3 DNA is TGTGCCAGCAGCATAGGGCTGGCGGCCGGGGAGCTGTTTTTT.

The rearrangement joins TRBV5-6 to TRBJ1-4; D remains unclear. Trimming took off 2 bases at V and 6 bases at J, with 8 bases between the two ends. Germline CDR1 SGHDT, CDR2 YYEEEE. This CDR3 is built from 13 residues. The CDR3 here is CASSFVPYEKLFF. In DNA form, the CDR3 reads TGTGCCAGCAGCTTCGTTCCCTATGAAAAACTGTTTTTT. Combining the CDR3 with reference TRBV5-6 and TRBJ1-4 gives the whole variable domain DAGVTQSPTHLIKTRGQQVTLRCSPKSGHDTVSWYQQALGQGPQFIFQYYEEEERQRGNFPDRFSGHQFPNYSSELNVNALLLGDSALYLCASSFVPYEKLFFGSGTQLSVL.

This clone is categorized as medium-sized. This chain connects TRBV21-1 to TRBJ2-7; no DNA check was done on the table's D call, TRBD2. TRBV21-1 is a recognized pseudogene. There are 14 residues in the CDR3. The CDR3 spells CASSASPGSYEQYF. The CDR3 region has the DNA TGTGCCAGCAGCGCTTCACCGGGCTCCTACGAGCAGTACTTC.

The chain joins TRBV30 to TRBJ1-1; D gene uncertain. Looked up from germline, CDR1 is GTSNPN and CDR2 is SVGIG (reference sequence). The CDR3 spans 13 residues. The V end was cut by 3 bases, the J end by 3 bases, with 11 bases between. CDR3 nucleotide sequence: TGTGCCTGGAGATCCGGAGGTCACACTGAAGCTTTCTTT. It yields the protein CAWRSGGHTEAFF.

This chain connects TRBV19 to TRBJ1-1; D not certain. Trimming took 7 bases from V and 1 from J, leaving 13 bases between them. The CDR3 extends over 14 amino acids. The germline V gene encodes CDR1 LNHDA and CDR2 SQIVND (reference sequence). The CDR3 here is CASTTGQANTEAFF. The CDR3, as DNA: TGTGCCAGTACCACTGGGCAAGCGAACACTGAAGCTTTCTTT.

The chain couples TRBV18 to TRBJ2-1; unclear D gene. Germline V gene sequence: CDR1 KGHSH, CDR2 LQKENI. The V end lost 5 bases, the J end lost 0 bases, and 5 bases lay between the germline ends. The CDR3 consists of 13 residues. CDR3 nucleotides: TGTGCCAGCTCAGGCAACTCCTACAATGAGCAGTTCTTC. Its protein product is CASSGNSYNEQFF. The variable domain in full, with the rest retrieved from reference TRBV18 and TRBJ2-1, is NAGVMQNPRHLVRRRGQEARLRCSPMKGHSHVYWYRQLPEEGLKFMVYLQKENIIDESGMPKERFSAEFPKEGPSILRIQQVVRGDSAAYFCASSGNSYNEQFFGPGTRLTVL.

DNA for the CDR3: TGCAGCGTTGAAAGGCGGGGATACGAGCAGTACTTC. This encodes CSVERRGYEQYF. This sequence joins TRBV29-1 and TRBJ2-7, with D possibly matching TRBD2 (6 bases). The CDR3 spans 12 residues. Germline V gives CDR1 SQVTM, CDR2 ANQGSEA. Trimming cost V 2 bases and J 4 bases, with 9 bases left between them.

The V and J genes are TRBV3-1 (or the pseudogene TRBV3-2) and TRBJ1-1; D is uncertain. V was clipped by 1 base and J by 4 bases, with 13 bases between them. This CDR3 region has 15 residues. Per the germline V gene, CDR1 is LGHDT and CDR2 is YNNKEL (reference sequence). In DNA, the CDR3 is TGTGCCAGCAGCCAAGCAGGAGGCTATTCCACTGAAGCTTTCTTT. Amino acids: CASSQAGGYSTEAFF.

The genes are TRBV7-9 and TRBJ1-3; 8 nucleotides match TRBD1. Per the germline V gene, CDR1 is SEHNR and CDR2 is FQNEAQ (reference sequence). The CDR3 totals 16 residues. With 5 bases clipped from V and 4 bases from J, the junction kept 10 bases outside the gene matches. The CDR3 is CASSPGQGSEGNTIYF. The CDR3 region has the DNA TGTGCCAGCAGCCCTGGACAGGGATCGGAAGGAAACACCATATATTTT.

The chain carries TRBV28 and TRBJ2-5; 10 bases line up with TRBD2. CDR3 length equals 16 residues. V trimming: 1 base; J trimming: 5 bases; junction bases outside the gene matches: 7. Germline V gene lookup returns CDR1 MDHEN and CDR2 SYDVKM. The CDR3 region has the DNA TGTGCCAGCAGTTTATCGGCTAGCGGGAGTATGGAGACCCAGTACTTC. Its protein product is CASSLSASGSMETQYF.

The chain joins TRBV2 to TRBJ2-3, with D tentatively TRBD1 (5 bases). Trimming pared 7 bases from V and 7 bases from J, leaving 15 bases between. Germline CDR1 and CDR2: SNHLY and FYNNEI. The CDR3 is 13 amino acids. CDR3 residues: CASTDLREYTQYF. CDR3 nucleotide sequence: TGTGCCAGCACCGACCTCAGGGAATATACGCAGTATTTT.